This record covers a single TCR beta chain. This clonotype was observed many times. The antigen it recognizes is unknown. It has no much larger one-base neighbor in the sample; base qualities were not kept. Library preparation was by PCR. The run used an Illumina HiSeq 2500. TCR libraries were prepared with molecular barcoding, using unique molecular identifiers to normalize TCRbeta repertoire quantification. TCRdb reprocessing: public reads trimmed at Q25 with fastp, clones called with MiXCR, in-frame beta chains kept. Under each unique CDR3 protein, matching rows form one entry showing the most common genes and DNA. This sample holds roughly 350,000 distinct CDR3 sequences; around 15% were observed only once. The ten biggest clones cover approximately 38% of the sample. The sample comes from a study of T-cell reconstitution after alpha-beta-depleted transplantation in children (TCRdb year 2016). As for the study more broadly: Using TCR repertoire profiling, the study followed T-cell immune reconstitution in a quantitative way in children after TCRalphabeta/CD19-depleted allogeneic hematopoietic cell transplantation.

The CDR3, cysteine through phenylalanine, is 14 amino acids long. Only the CDR3 portion is preserved as DNA: 42 bases, with reading frame beginning at the first base. Trimming takes 0 bases from V and 5 bases from J, and the germline ends sit 10 bases apart. The germline V gene sets CDR1 to LGHNA and CDR2 to YSLEER. The research as a whole found: The apparently early alphabetaT-cell count recovery about two months after transplant was reportedly dependent on only several hundred rapidly expanded clones derived from non-depleted graft cells. In some patients, the high TCRbeta diversity seen at day 60 was put down to recipient T cells and intrathymic progenitors that had survived conditioning. The frequencies of hyperexpanded clones fell over the following months, and after one year, T-cell counts and TCRbeta diversity were mostly attributed to newly produced T cells.

The treatment or condition label of this sample denotes: allogeneic hematopoietic cell transplantation with graft depleted of TCRalphabeta T cells and CD19 B cells. The children who served as transplant recipients had been given grafts of TCRalphabeta/CD19-depleted allogeneic hematopoietic cells. The sample was PBMCs, mostly from graft donor cells, taken 360 days after TCRalphabeta/CD19-depleted stem cell transplant. The TCR comes from a male patient aged 2-9 years who had a stem cell transplant for acute lymphoblastic leukemia, so the T cells may come from the graft donor. The sequence links TRBV4-3 to TRBJ2-5; a tentative D match to TRBD1 spans 5 bases. At the DNA level, the sequence is TGCGCCAGCAGCCAAGATAGGCCAGGGGAGACCCAGTACTTC. The resulting protein is CASSQDRPGETQYF.